This T cell receptor beta chain comes out of a study of cytomegalovirus exposure and HLA in healthy donors. Looked up from germline, CDR1 is SSHAT and CDR2 is FNYEAQ (reference sequence). Trimming took 1 base from V and 3 from J; bases not matched to a gene: 5. The CDR3 length is 16 residues. A multiplex PCR was run with 60 Vbeta primers and 13 Jbeta primers. Only in-frame clones appear in the TCRdb table, and some are missing; sequencing was by immunoSEQ multiplex PCR. The sample includes around 200,000 clones, approximately 85% seen only once; the top ten take about 0.84%. The source is a woman aged 18-30 years in good health and CMV-seronegative. The chain employs TRBV7-7 and TRBJ2-5; 10 nucleotides align to TRBD2. Sequencing was done on a sample of PBMCs. The CDR3 reads CASSLVPSGGEETQYF. CDR3 bases: TGTGCCAGCAGCTTAGTACCTAGCGGGGGCGAAGAGACCCAGTACTTC.